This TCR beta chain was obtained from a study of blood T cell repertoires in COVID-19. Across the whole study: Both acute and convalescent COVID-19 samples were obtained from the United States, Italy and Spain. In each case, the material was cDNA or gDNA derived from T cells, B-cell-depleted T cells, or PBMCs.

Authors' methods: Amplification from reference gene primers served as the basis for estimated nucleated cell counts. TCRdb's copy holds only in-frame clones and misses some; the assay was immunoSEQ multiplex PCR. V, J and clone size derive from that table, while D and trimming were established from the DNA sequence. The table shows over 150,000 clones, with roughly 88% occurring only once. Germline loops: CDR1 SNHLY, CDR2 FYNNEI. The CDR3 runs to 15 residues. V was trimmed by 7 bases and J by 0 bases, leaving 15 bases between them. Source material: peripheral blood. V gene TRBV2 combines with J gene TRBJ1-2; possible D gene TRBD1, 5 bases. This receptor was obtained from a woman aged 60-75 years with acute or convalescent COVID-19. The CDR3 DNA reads TGTGCCAGCACGGCACGGCAGGGAACTAACTATGGCTACACCTTC. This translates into CASTARQGTNYGYTF.